This T cell receptor (beta chain) originates from a study of Ad26.COV2.S vaccination and SARS-CoV-2 variants. Trimming stripped 7 bases from V and 9 bases from J, with 16 bases between. Germline CDR1 reads SQVTM; CDR2 reads ANQGSEA. The CDR3 loop spans 12 amino acids. Treatment: 15 to 20 received Ad26.COV2.S at low or high dose, single or two shots; 5 received placebo; per-sample allocation not given. Specimens were obtained on day 63 following the first vaccine or placebo injection. TCRdb's copy holds only in-frame clones and misses some; the assay was immunoSEQ multiplex PCR. The sample gives about 680,000 clones, roughly 90% of which show up once; approximately 1.5% is in the top ten.

The receptor was isolated from a person between 18 and 65 years old who received the Ad26.COV2.S COVID-19 vaccine or a placebo. The starting material was peripheral blood, obtained in a trial of Ad26.COV2.S vaccine versus placebo. This chain uses TRBV29-1 with TRBJ2-1; maybe TRBD1 (6 bases). CDR3 sequence: CSDVQGSGEQFF. Written as DNA, the CDR3 is TGCAGCGACGTCCAGGGGTCGGGTGAGCAGTTCTTC.